This is a list of T cell receptor beta chains from one sample in a study of shared clonotypes between healthy human individuals. Assay used: immunoSEQ multiplex PCR; TCRdb lists only in-frame clones, some missing. The data show about 690,000 clones, with about nine tenths seen just once and 34% held by the top ten. What was sequenced was memory CD8+ T cells from PBMCs. The receptor set was obtained from a man aged 18 to 35 in good health. Some clones in this sample may be carry-over from other donors' samples. Each CDR3 is given without its conserved first and last residue. Some rows mark clone size as missing; the rest say once, few, many or name a class of expanded clone.

J gene	V gene	clone size	CDR3 protein
TRBJ1-1	TRBV14	few	ASSPQQGPNTEAF
TRBJ1-2	TRBV4-1	-	ASSLVTGGVWSNYGYT
TRBJ2-7	TRBV9	-	ASSVGFGYEQY
TRBJ2-7	TRBV7-9	once	ASSSRDSSYEQY
TRBJ1-1	TRBV6-5	-	ASSETGFNTEAF
TRBJ2-2	TRBV25-1	-	ASSVLAGGGELF
TRBJ1-5	TRBV4-3	-	ASSQDVSKGRNQPQH
TRBJ2-7	TRBV7-9	-	ASNWVGRGGSYEQY
TRBJ2-7	TRBV11-2	-	ASSLAYRTVYEQY
TRBJ1-5	TRBV27	-	ASRTGFWEPQH
TRBJ2-7	TRBV9	-	ASSVGQGGYEQY
TRBJ2-1	TRBV27	once	ASSLFLTGGPYNEQF
TRBJ2-7	TRBV27	once	ASSPSDGPVSYEQY
TRBJ2-4	TRBV6-7	-	ASSPPSRALAKNIQY
TRBJ2-7	TRBV4-3	few	ASSQLSGKYEQY
TRBJ2-1	TRBV27	-	ASSFTGGALNEQF
TRBJ1-4	TRBV9	once	ASSPWDRVAEKLF
TRBJ1-5	TRBV6-5	-	ASSYMENQPQH
TRBJ1-1	TRBV12-5	-	ASDPDRPAF
TRBJ2-4	TRBV6-5	-	ASSYGQGIAKNIQY
-	TRBV30	once	AWSVLREYHEQY
TRBJ2-5	TRBV7-3	-	ASSLNSGEETQY
TRBJ2-7	TRBV10-3	-	AISEVSSEQY
TRBJ2-3	TRBV7-9	-	ASSLIADTQY
TRBJ2-1	TRBV7-8	-	ASSLGRALSSYNEQF
TRBJ2-6	TRBV30	-	AWSPPTWSLSGANVLT
TRBJ2-3	TRBV10-2	-	ASSAGTQY
TRBJ1-1	TRBV19	-	ASSVGAGNTEAF
TRBJ1-1	TRBV5-1	-	ASSWDTEGENTEAF
TRBJ1-2	TRBV10-3	few	AISSGATQLQYGYT
TRBJ2-3	TRBV5-1	-	ASRSGTGLADTQY
TRBJ2-7	TRBV11-1	once	ASRQAPSYEQY
TRBJ2-3	TRBV28	-	ASSLGWDRGRVDTQY
TRBJ2-7	TRBV21-1	few	ASSPGTGANYEQY
TRBJ1-1	TRBV29-1	many	SARQGLDLGAF
TRBJ2-7	TRBV19	-	ATSPGQRYEQY
TRBJ2-2	TRBV10-1	once	ASSAGTGYTGELF
TRBJ2-1	TRBV5-1	-	ASSLAGGPPNEQF
TRBJ2-7	TRBV5-4	-	ASSLPGSPYEQY
TRBJ2-7	TRBV11-2	-	ASSLDYGEGYEQY
TRBJ2-2	TRBV9	-	ASSVGDSYTGELF
TRBJ2-7	TRBV7-3	-	ASSQKDGSSSYEQY
TRBJ2-5	TRBV20-1	-	SAGALVSQY
TRBJ1-2	TRBV7-9	-	ASSRGGEANYGYT
TRBJ2-1	TRBV6-5	-	ASSYPSNEQF
TRBJ1-2	TRBV7-9	-	ASSLGRANSNYGYT
TRBJ2-5	TRBV9	-	ASSAPREAGETQY
TRBJ1-1	TRBV29-1	-	SPTRAEAEAF
TRBJ2-1	TRBV6-1	-	ASPQHLWDEQF
TRBJ2-7	TRBV27	-	ASSPPREGLAGVEQY
TRBJ2-7	TRBV10-3	-	AIGAHSIGREGDEQY
TRBJ1-2	TRBV7-9	few	ASSPGRRNYGYT
TRBJ1-5	TRBV19	-	ASNDGNQPQH
TRBJ2-7	TRBV11-2	-	ASSSWVGTGSFYEQY
TRBJ2-1	TRBV5-5	-	ASSLGYEQF
TRBJ2-7	TRBV7-9	-	ASSSNSGTGPYEQY
TRBJ2-5	TRBV6-6	-	ASSPPNRVNKETQY
TRBJ1-2	TRBV6-5	-	ASSEPSLYGYT
TRBJ2-3	TRBV28	-	ASGGTSETDTQY
TRBJ2-1	TRBV6-4	-	ASSDSPSGGHEQF